This TCR beta chain was profiled in a study of HIV-infected patients and healthy controls. The CDR3 loop spans 13 amino acids. The germline gives CDR1 MNHEY, CDR2 SVGAGI. V lost 7 bases and J lost 7; bases outside the gene matches: 8. Whole blood was used without fractionation, so all unsorted peripheral T cells were included. cDNA was made from 500 ng RNA using alpha and beta constant primers. Each of the alpha and beta chains got its own library through chain-specific third strand synthesis with indices. TCRdb re-called the 5' RACE reads with MiXCR, one entry per CDR3 protein. The sample holds about 9,600 distinct CDR3 sequences, 7.3% seen once. This clonotype qualifies as medium-sized.

This sequence was found in an adult with HIV infection. This chain connects TRBV6-5 to TRBJ1-2; 8 nucleotides align to TRBD1. The sample consisted of blood, taken before antiretroviral therapy. CDR3 nucleotide sequence: TGTGCCAGCACCCCCCAGGGGGCCAGTGGCTACACCTTC. Translation gives CASTPQGASGYTF.